This is a list of T cell receptor beta chains from one sample in a study of cytomegalovirus exposure and HLA in healthy donors. Clones were read by immunoSEQ multiplex PCR, and TCRdb kept only the in-frame ones, dropping some. The sample lists about 70,000 clones; 85% to 95% were seen once. The sequenced material came from PBMCs. These receptors were taken from a woman younger than 30 in good health and CMV-seropositive. Each CDR3 is given with its conserved first and last residue. Fields, in order: J gene, V gene, D gene, clone size, CDR3 DNA, CDR3 protein. A D gene is named only where the DNA matches it firmly. Part of the rows lack a size; the others show once, few, many or a class for expanded clones.

j_call: TRBJ2-7
v_call: TRBV7-9
d_call: NA
clone_size: NA
cdr3_nt: TGTGCCAGCAGCTTCGAACAGGGTATCTACGAGCAGTACTTC
cdr3_aa: CASSFEQGIYEQYF

j_call: TRBJ1-1
v_call: TRBV19
d_call: NA
clone_size: NA
cdr3_nt: TGTGCCAGTAGTATTGGGGGGGAGAACACTGAAGCTTTCTTT
cdr3_aa: CASSIGGENTEAFF

j_call: TRBJ2-1
v_call: TRBV27
d_call: NA
clone_size: once
cdr3_nt: TGTGCCAGCAGTAAGGGGTACCGAGAGCAGTTCTTC
cdr3_aa: CASSKGYREQFF

j_call: TRBJ2-1
v_call: TRBV5-6
d_call: TRBD2
clone_size: NA
cdr3_nt: TGTGCCAGCAGCTTTCCGGTAGGACTAGCGGGAGGGCCTAGAAATGAGCAGTTCTTC
cdr3_aa: CASSFPVGLAGGPRNEQFF

j_call: TRBJ2-3
v_call: TRBV6-5
d_call: TRBD2
clone_size: once
cdr3_nt: TGTGCCAGCAGTTACTCCTTAGCGGGGTTCACAGATACGCAGTATTTT
cdr3_aa: CASSYSLAGFTDTQYF

j_call: TRBJ2-3
v_call: TRBV6-5
d_call: TRBD2
clone_size: NA
cdr3_nt: TGTGCCAGCAGTTACTCGGGAGGGACTAGCACAGATACGCAGTATTTT
cdr3_aa: CASSYSGGTSTDTQYF

j_call: TRBJ1-1
v_call: TRBV19
d_call: NA
clone_size: NA
cdr3_nt: TGTGCCAGTAGCCTGGGGGGTGGAGGCACTGAAGCTTTCTTT
cdr3_aa: CASSLGGGGTEAFF

j_call: TRBJ2-7
v_call: TRBV27
d_call: TRBD2
clone_size: NA
cdr3_nt: TGTGCCAGATCCTATAGCGGGAGGGCCAGGGGGTACTTC
cdr3_aa: CARSYSGRARGYF

j_call: TRBJ2-2
v_call: TRBV6-6
d_call: TRBD2
clone_size: NA
cdr3_nt: TGTGCCAGCAGCCGGGGACTAGCGGGATCGGCCGGGGAGCTGTTTTTT
cdr3_aa: CASSRGLAGSAGELFF

j_call: TRBJ1-1
v_call: TRBV30
d_call: NA
clone_size: NA
cdr3_nt: TGTGCCTGGATAGAGGGAGTTGGCGCTTTCTTT
cdr3_aa: CAWIEGVGAFF

j_call: TRBJ2-3
v_call: TRBV7-9
d_call: TRBD2
clone_size: NA
cdr3_nt: TGTGCCAGCAGCTTATGGCGGGAGGAAGCAGATACGCAGTATTTT
cdr3_aa: CASSLWREEADTQYF

j_call: TRBJ1-4
v_call: TRBV15
d_call: NA
clone_size: NA
cdr3_nt: TGTGCCACCAGCAGAGATGGTCGCGGGTTTAATGAAAAACTGTTTTTT
cdr3_aa: CATSRDGRGFNEKLFF

j_call: TRBJ2-1
v_call: TRBV6-5
d_call: TRBD2
clone_size: NA
cdr3_nt: TGTGCCAGCAGTGGACTAGCGGGAGATGAGCAGTTCTTC
cdr3_aa: CASSGLAGDEQFF

j_call: TRBJ1-2
v_call: TRBV15
d_call: NA
clone_size: NA
cdr3_nt: TGTGCCACCAGCAAGGACCTCTCGGGGTCCTTTTATGGCTACACCTTC
cdr3_aa: CATSKDLSGSFYGYTF

j_call: TRBJ2-7
v_call: TRBV18
d_call: TRBD2
clone_size: NA
cdr3_nt: TGTGCCAGCTCACCACCGTTGTTAGATTGGCTTGGGACTAGCGGCTACGAGCAGTACTTC
cdr3_aa: CASSPPLLDWLGTSGYEQYF

j_call: TRBJ2-6
v_call: TRBV15
d_call: NA
clone_size: NA
cdr3_nt: TGTGCCACCAGCAGAGATTGGGCTTCTGGGGCCAACGTCCTGACTTTC
cdr3_aa: CATSRDWASGANVLTF

j_call: TRBJ2-1
v_call: TRBV6-5
d_call: NA
clone_size: NA
cdr3_nt: TGTGCCAGCAGTTACAATACAGGGAACAATGAGCAGTTCTTC
cdr3_aa: CASSYNTGNNEQFF

j_call: TRBJ2-5
v_call: TRBV5-4
d_call: TRBD2
clone_size: NA
cdr3_nt: TGTGCCAGCAGCTTGGGGACTAGCGGGGGGCTCGGAGAGACCCAGTACTTC
cdr3_aa: CASSLGTSGGLGETQYF

j_call: TRBJ1-2
v_call: TRBV2
d_call: NA
clone_size: NA
cdr3_nt: TGTGCCAGCAGTGAAACAGCCTATGGCTACACCTTC
cdr3_aa: CASSETAYGYTF

j_call: TRBJ2-7
v_call: TRBV6-5
d_call: NA
clone_size: NA
cdr3_nt: TGTGCCAGCAGTAACAGGGTCCACGAGCAGTACTTC
cdr3_aa: CASSNRVHEQYF

j_call: TRBJ2-7
v_call: TRBV2
d_call: TRBD1
clone_size: NA
cdr3_nt: TGTGCCAGCAGTGAAGCGATGCAGGGGGCGCGAAGCGAGCAGTACTTC
cdr3_aa: CASSEAMQGARSEQYF

j_call: TRBJ2-1
v_call: TRBV28
d_call: TRBD2
clone_size: NA
cdr3_nt: TGTGCCAGCAGTTTGGAGGGAGGGCTCTACAATGAGCAGTTCTTC
cdr3_aa: CASSLEGGLYNEQFF